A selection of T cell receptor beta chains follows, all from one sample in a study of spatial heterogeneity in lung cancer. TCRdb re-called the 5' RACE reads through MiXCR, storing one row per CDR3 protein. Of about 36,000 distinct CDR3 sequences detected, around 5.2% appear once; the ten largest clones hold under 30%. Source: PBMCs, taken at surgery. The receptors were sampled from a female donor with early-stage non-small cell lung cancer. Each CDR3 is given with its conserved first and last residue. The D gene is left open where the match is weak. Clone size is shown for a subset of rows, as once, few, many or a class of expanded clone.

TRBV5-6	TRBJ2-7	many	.	TGTGCCAGCAGTTGGGACCGACTCTCCTACGAGCAGTACTTC	CASSWDRLSYEQYF
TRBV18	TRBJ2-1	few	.	TGTGCCAGCTCACCGAGTCGGGATGAGCAGTTCTTC	CASSPSRDEQFF
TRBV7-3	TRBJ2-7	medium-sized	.	TGTGCCAGCAGCCCTGGGTTCGGGACAAGCTCCTACGAGCAGTACTTC	CASSPGFGTSSYEQYF
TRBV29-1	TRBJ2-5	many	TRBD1	TGCAGCGCACAGGGGGGACAAGAGACCCAGTACTTC	CSAQGGQETQYF
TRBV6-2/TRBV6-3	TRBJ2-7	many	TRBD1	TGTGCCAGCAACCTCCGGGACAGCTCCTACGAGCAGTACTTC	CASNLRDSSYEQYF
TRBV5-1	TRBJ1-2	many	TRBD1	TGCGCCAGCAGCTTCTGGGACAGGGGACGAGGGGGCTACACCTTC	CASSFWDRGRGGYTF
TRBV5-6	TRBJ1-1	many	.	TGTGCCAGCAGCTTGGGGAGGGGCGAGCGTGAAGCTTTCTTT	CASSLGRGEREAFF
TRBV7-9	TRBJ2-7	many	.	TGTGCCAGCAGCATAGCCGGGGCCCCCGAGCAGTACTTC	CASSIAGAPEQYF
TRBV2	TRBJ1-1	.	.	TGTGCCAGCAGTGGATCGACCGGGCGGACTAAAGCTTTCTTT	CASSGSTGRTKAFF
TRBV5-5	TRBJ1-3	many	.	TGTGCCAGCAGCTTGGGGCCCCCGGGGAGCTCTGGAAACACCATATATTTT	CASSLGPPGSSGNTIYF
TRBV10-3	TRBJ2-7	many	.	TGTGCCACTTGGACCGCCAGCTCCTACGAGCAGTACTTC	CATWTASSYEQYF
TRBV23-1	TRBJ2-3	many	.	TGCGCCAGCAGTCAGGTTCTCGAGCAGGGAGGCGCAGATACGCAGTATTTT	CASSQVLEQGGADTQYF
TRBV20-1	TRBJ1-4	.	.	TGCAGTTCCCCCGGTCTGTCAAATGAAAAACTGTTTTTT	CSSPGLSNEKLFF
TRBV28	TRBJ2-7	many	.	TGTGCCACTATGATCAGGACCGACTACGAGCAGTACTTC	CATMIRTDYEQYF